Below, 10 T cell receptor beta chains from the same sample are listed, as sequenced in a study of shared clonotypes between healthy human individuals. Data came from immunoSEQ multiplex PCR; TCRdb stores just in-frame clones and leaves some out. The data contain about 470,000 clones, roughly 77% of them singletons. The material sequenced was PBMCs. These receptors all stem from a woman aged 40 to 55 in good health. Some clones in this sample may be carry-over from other donors' samples.

In this sample, this clone turned up a few times. This rearrangement joins TRBV28 to TRBJ1-6, with D unresolved. Trimming removed 3 bases at V and 4 bases at J, with 13 bases between. This CDR3 comprises 16 residues. The germline V gene has CDR1 MDHEN and CDR2 SYDVKM. The CDR3 bases are TGTGCCAGCAGTTTCGAATCGGTTCAGTATAATTCACCCCTCCACTTT. Its protein product is CASSFESVQYNSPLHF.

The chain recombines TRBV19 with TRBJ2-5; TRBD1 might be the D (6 bases). The J call is in doubt because the DNA end fits TRBJ2-7 better. The CDR3 is 13 amino acids. In germline, CDR1 is LNHDA, CDR2 SQIVND (reference sequence). DNA of the CDR3: TGTGCCAGTAGTATAACAGGGACCTACGAGCAGTACTTC. This gives the protein CASSITGTYEQYF.

V is TRBV20-1 and J is TRBJ2-5, with D unresolved. The CDR3 has 10 amino acids. Trimming took 3 bases from V and 3 from J, leaving 2 bases between them. Germline values: CDR1 DFQATT, CDR2 SNEGSKA (reference sequence). Here the CDR3 DNA reads TGCAGTGCTAGGAAAGAGACCCAGTACTTC. As protein: CSARKETQYF.

The chain uses TRBV18 and TRBJ1-5; D is perhaps TRBD1 (5 bases). This CDR3 spans 13 amino acids. The V gene's germline CDR1 is KGHSH and CDR2 LQKENI. Trimming removed 5 bases at V and 3 bases at J, with 8 bases between. In DNA, the CDR3 is TGTGCCAGCTCATCGACAGTCAATCAGCCCCAGCATTTT. It codes for CASSSTVNQPQHF.

The chain combines TRBV15 with TRBJ2-5; D possibly corresponds to TRBD2 (6 bases). The germline gives CDR1 LNHNV, CDR2 YYDKDF (reference sequence). CDR3 length: 15 amino acids. The V end lost 0 bases, the J end lost 4 bases, and 12 bases lay between the germline ends. The CDR3 reads CATSRDLLALETQYF. The DNA of the CDR3 is TGTGCCACCAGCAGAGATCTACTAGCTCTAGAGACCCAGTACTTC.

This clone was counted at least ten times. This chain links TRBV7-8 with TRBJ2-3, with TRBD2 matching over 9 bases. CDR3 length: 17 residues. J gave up 2 bases and V 0 bases, and 6 bases lay outside the gene matches. CDR1 is SGHVS, CDR2 FQNEAQ, per germline. DNA for the CDR3: TGTGCCAGCAGCTTAGCTCCGGTAGCGGGGGCCACAGATACGCAGTATTTT. Residues: CASSLAPVAGATDTQYF.

This rearrangement joins TRBV21-1 to TRBJ2-7; the table's D call, TRBD1, has no DNA check behind it. TRBV21-1 is shown as a pseudogene. The CDR3 is 17 residues long. The CDR3 DNA reads TGTGCCAGCAGTCCCGGACAGGGGGCGTCTTCATGTTACGAGCAGTACTTC. It specifies CASSPGQGASSCYEQYF.

The chain links TRBV28 to TRBJ1-1, with D tentatively TRBD1 (5 bases). The CDR3 has 17 residues. V lost 5 bases to trimming and J lost 0 bases, with 19 bases between them. Germline V CDR1 and CDR2: MDHEN, SYDVKM. DNA for the CDR3: TGTGCCAGCAGTCCTACCATCGACAGTTATCTGAACACTGAAGCTTTCTTT. Encoded protein: CASSPTIDSYLNTEAFF.

V and J are TRBV25-1 and TRBJ1-1; 7 bases agree with TRBD1. Germline V lookup: CDR1 MGHDK, CDR2 SYGVNS. This CDR3 contains 15 residues. V dropped 7 bases and J dropped 4; count of bases not matched to a gene: 12. CDR3 amino acids: CASTQTGTEFTEAFF. CDR3 coding DNA: TGTGCCAGCACTCAGACCGGGACAGAATTCACTGAAGCTTTCTTT. Looking up the rest from reference TRBV25-1 and TRBJ1-1 gives the full variable domain: EADIYQTPRYLVIGTGKKITLECSQTMGHDKMYWYQQDPGMELHLIHYSYGVNSTEKGDLSSESTVSRIRTEHFPLTLESARPSHTSQYLCASTQTGTEFTEAFFGQGTRLTVV.

DNA for the CDR3: TGTGCCAGCAGCTTAGGTAGAGGTGCAGATACGCAGTATTTT. This codes for CASSLGRGADTQYF. The chain employs TRBV11-3 and TRBJ2-3; D call uncertain. The CDR3 totals 14 residues. Trimming stripped 1 base from V and 4 bases from J, with 9 bases between. The V gene's germline CDR1 is SGHNT and CDR2 YENEEA.